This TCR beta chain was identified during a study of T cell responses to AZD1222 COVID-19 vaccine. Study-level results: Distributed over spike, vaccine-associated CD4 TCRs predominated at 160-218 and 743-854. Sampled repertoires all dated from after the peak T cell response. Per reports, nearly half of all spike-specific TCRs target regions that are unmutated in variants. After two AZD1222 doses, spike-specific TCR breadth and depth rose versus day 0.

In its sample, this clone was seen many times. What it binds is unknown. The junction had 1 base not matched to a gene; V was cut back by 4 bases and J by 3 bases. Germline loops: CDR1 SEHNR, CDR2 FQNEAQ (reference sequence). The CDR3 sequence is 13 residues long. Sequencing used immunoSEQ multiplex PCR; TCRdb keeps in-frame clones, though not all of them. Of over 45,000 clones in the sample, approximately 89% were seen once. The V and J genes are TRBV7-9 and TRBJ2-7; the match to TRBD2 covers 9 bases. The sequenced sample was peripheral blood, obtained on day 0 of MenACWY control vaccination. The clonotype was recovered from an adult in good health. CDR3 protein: CASSYSGSYEQYF. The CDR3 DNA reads TGTGCCAGCAGCTATAGCGGGAGCTACGAGCAGTACTTC.